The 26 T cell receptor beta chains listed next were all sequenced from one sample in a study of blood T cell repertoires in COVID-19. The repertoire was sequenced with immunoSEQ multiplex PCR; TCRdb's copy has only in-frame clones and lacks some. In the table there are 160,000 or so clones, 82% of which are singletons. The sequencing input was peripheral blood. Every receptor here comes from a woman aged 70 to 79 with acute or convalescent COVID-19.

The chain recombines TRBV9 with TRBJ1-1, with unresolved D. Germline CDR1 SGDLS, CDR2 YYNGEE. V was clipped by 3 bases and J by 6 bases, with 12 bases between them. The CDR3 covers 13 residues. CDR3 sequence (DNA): TGTGCCAGCAGCGGTAGCGGTGGGTCTGAAGCTTTCTTT. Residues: CASSGSGGSEAFF.

The CDR3 loop is CASSPGQGTNYGYTF. Written as DNA, the CDR3 is TGTGCCAGCAGCCCAGGACAGGGGACTAACTATGGCTACACCTTC. The rearrangement joins TRBV7-9 to TRBJ1-2, with 9 bases that match TRBD1. CDR1 is SEHNR, CDR2 FQNEAQ, per germline (reference sequence). This CDR3 is built from 15 residues. With V trimmed by 5 bases and J by 0 bases, 4 bases remained unmatched.

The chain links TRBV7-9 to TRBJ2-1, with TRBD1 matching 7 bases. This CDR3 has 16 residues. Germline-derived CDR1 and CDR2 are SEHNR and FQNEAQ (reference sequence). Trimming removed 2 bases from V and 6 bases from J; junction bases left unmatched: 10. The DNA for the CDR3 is TGTGCCAGCAGCTTACAAGGGGGCCAGGTGGGCAATGAGCAGTTCTTC. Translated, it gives CASSLQGGQVGNEQFF.

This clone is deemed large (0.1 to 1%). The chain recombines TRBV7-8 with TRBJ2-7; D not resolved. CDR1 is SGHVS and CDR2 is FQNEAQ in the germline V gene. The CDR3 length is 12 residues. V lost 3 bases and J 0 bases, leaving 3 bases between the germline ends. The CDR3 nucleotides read TGTGCCAGCAGCTTCTCCTCCTACGAGCAGTACTTC. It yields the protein CASSFSSYEQYF. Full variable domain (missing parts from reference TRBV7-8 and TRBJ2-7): GAGVSQSPRYKVAKRGQDVALRCDPISGHVSLFWYQQALGQGPEFLTYFQNEAQLDKSGLPSDRFFAERPEGSVSTLKIQRTQQEDSAVYLCASSFSSYEQYFGPGTRLTVT.

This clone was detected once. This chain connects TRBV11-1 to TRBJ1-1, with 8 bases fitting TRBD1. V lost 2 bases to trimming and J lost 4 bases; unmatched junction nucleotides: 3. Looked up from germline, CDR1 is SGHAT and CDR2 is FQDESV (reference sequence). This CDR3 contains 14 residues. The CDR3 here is CASSLQGAGTEAFF. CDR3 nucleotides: TGTGCCAGCAGCTTACAGGGGGCAGGCACTGAAGCTTTCTTT.

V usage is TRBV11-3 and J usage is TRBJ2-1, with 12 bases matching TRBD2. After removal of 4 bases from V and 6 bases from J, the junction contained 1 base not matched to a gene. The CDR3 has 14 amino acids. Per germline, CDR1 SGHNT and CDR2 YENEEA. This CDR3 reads CASSWTSGVNEQFF. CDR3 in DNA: TGTGCCAGCAGCTGGACTAGCGGGGTCAATGAGCAGTTCTTC.

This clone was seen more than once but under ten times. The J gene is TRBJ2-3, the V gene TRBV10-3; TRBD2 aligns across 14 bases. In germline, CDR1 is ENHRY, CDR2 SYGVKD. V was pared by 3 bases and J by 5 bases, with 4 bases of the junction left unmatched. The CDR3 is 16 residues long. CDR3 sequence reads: CAISEGTSGRVDTQYF. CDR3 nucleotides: TGTGCCATCAGTGAAGGGACTAGCGGGAGAGTAGATACGCAGTATTTT.

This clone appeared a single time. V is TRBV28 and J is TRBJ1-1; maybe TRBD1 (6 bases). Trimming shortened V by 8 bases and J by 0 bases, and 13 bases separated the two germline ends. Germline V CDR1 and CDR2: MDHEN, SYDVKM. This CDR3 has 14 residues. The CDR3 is CASLSRGMNTEAFF. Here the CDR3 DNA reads TGTGCCAGCTTGTCCAGGGGAATGAACACTGAAGCTTTCTTT.

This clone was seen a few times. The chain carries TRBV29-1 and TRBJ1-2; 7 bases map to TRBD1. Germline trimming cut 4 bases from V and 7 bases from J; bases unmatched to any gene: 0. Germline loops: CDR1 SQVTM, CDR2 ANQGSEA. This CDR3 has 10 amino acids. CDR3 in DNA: TGCAGCGTTGCAGGGGGTGGCTACACCTTC. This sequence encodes CSVAGGGYTF.

CDR3 residues: CASSMGQGDTEAFF. Written as DNA, the CDR3 is TGTGCCAGTAGTATGGGACAGGGGGACACTGAAGCTTTCTTT. The rearrangement uses TRBV19 and TRBJ1-1; 11 nucleotides agree with TRBD1. CDR1 and CDR2 (germline): LNHDA, SQIVND (reference sequence). The V segment lost 3 bases and the J segment 3 bases; nucleotides outside the gene matches: 0. This CDR3 spans 14 amino acids. Drawing the rest from reference TRBV19 and TRBJ1-1, the complete variable domain is DGGITQSPKYLFRKEGQNVTLSCEQNLNHDAMYWYRQDPGQGLRLIYYSQIVNDFQKGDIAEGYSVSREKKESFPLTVTSAQKNPTAFYLCASSMGQGDTEAFFGQGTRLTVV.

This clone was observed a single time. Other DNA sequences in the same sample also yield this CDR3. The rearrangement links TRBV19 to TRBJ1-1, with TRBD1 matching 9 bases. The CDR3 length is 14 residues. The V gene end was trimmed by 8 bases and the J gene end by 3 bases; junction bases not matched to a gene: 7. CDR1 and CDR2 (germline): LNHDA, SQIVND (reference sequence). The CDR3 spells CASSVTGGDTEAFF. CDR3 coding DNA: TGTGCCAGTTCCGTGACAGGGGGGGACACTGAAGCTTTCTTT.

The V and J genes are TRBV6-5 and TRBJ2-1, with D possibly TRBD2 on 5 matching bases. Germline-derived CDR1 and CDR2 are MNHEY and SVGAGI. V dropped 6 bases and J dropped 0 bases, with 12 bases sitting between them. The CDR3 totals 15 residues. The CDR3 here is CASSGLRVSYNEQFF. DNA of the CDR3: TGTGCCAGCAGCGGATTGAGGGTCTCCTACAATGAGCAGTTCTTC.

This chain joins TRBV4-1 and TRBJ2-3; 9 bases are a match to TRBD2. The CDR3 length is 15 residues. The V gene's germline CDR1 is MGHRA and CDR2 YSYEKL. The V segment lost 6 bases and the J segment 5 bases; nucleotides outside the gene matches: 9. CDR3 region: CASSPAGGGGDTQYF. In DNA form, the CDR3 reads TGCGCCAGCAGTCCGGCGGGAGGGGGGGGAGATACGCAGTATTTT.

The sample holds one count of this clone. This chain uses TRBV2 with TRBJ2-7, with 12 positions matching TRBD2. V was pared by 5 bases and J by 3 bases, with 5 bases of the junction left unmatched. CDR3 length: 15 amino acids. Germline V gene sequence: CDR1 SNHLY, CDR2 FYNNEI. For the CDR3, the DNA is TGTGCCAGCAGTTTTCGGACTAGCGGGAACTACGAGCAGTACTTC. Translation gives CASSFRTSGNYEQYF.

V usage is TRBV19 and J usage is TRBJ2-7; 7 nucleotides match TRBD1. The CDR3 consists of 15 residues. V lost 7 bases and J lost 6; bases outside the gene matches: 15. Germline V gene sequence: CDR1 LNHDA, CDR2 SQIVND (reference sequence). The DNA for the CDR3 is TGTGCCAGTACCATGACCTTAGGGACAGTGTCCGAGCAGTACTTC. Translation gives CASTMTLGTVSEQYF.

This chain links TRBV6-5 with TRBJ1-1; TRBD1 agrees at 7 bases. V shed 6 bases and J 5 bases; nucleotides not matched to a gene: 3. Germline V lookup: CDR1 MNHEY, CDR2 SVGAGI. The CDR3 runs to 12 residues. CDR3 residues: CASRLQGTEAFF. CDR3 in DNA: TGTGCCAGCAGGCTACAGGGGACTGAAGCTTTCTTT.

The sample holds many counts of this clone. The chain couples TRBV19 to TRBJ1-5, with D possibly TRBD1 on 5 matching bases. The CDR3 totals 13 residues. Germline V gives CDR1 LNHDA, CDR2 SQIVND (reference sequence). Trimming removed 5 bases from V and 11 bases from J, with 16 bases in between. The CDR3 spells CASSGRVDLAQHF. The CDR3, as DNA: TGTGCCAGTAGTGGCAGGGTAGATCTAGCCCAGCATTTT.

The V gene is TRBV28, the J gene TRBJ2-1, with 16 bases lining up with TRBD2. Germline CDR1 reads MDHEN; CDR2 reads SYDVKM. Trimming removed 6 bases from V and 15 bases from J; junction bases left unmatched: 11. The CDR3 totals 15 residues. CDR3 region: CASSRPGLAGGGRFF. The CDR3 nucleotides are TGTGCCAGCAGCCGCCCGGGACTAGCGGGAGGGGGGCGGTTCTTC.

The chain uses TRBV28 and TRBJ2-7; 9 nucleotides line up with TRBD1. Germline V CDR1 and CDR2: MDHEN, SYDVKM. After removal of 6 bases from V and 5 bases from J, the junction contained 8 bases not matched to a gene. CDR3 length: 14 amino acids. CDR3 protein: CASRAGTGSHEQYF. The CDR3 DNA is TGTGCCAGCAGGGCCGGGACAGGGTCCCACGAGCAGTACTTC.

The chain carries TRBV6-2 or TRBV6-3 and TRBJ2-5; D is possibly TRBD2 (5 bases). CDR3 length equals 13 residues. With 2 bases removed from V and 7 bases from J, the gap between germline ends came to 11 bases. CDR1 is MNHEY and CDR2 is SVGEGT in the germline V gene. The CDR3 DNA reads TGTGCCAGCAGTTACACCGGCGCGGGGACCCAGTACTTC. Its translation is CASSYTGAGTQYF.

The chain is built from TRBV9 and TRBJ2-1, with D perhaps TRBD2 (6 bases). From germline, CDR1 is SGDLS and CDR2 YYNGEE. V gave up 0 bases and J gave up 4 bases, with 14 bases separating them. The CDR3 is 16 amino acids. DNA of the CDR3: TGTGCCAGCAGCGTAGGGCCGCCGGGAGATTACAATGAGCAGTTCTTC. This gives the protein CASSVGPPGDYNEQFF. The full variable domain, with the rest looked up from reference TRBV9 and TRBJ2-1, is DSGVTQTPKHLITATGQRVTLRCSPRSGDLSVYWYQQSLDQGLQFLIQYYNGEERAKGNILERFSAQQFPDLHSELNLSSLELGDSALYFCASSVGPPGDYNEQFFGPGTRLTVL.

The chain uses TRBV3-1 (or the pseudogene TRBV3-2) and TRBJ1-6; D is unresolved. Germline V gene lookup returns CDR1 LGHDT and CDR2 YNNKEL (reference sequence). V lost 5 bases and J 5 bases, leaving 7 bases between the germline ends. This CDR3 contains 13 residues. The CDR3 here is CASSGLNNSPLHF. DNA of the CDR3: TGTGCCAGCAGCGGACTCAATAATTCACCCCTCCACTTT.

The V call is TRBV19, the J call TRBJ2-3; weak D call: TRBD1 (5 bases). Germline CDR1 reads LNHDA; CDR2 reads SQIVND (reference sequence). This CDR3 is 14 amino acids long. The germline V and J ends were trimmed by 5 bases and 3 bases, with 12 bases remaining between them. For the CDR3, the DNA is TGTGCCAGTAGTCCCCCATCAGGGACAGATACGCAGTATTTT. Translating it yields CASSPPSGTDTQYF.

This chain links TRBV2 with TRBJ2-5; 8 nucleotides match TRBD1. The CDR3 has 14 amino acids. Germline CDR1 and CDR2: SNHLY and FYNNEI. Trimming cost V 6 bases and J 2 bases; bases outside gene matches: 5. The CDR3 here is CASRPTGAQETQYF. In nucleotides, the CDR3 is TGTGCCAGCAGGCCGACAGGGGCGCAAGAGACCCAGTACTTC.

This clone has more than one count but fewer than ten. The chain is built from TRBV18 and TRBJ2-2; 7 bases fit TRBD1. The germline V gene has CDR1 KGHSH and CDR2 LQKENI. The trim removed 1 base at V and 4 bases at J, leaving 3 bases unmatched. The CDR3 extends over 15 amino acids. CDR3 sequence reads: CASSPQTGSTGELFF. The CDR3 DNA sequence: TGTGCCAGCTCACCACAGACAGGGTCCACCGGGGAGCTGTTTTTT. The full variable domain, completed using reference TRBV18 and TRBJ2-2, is NAGVMQNPRHLVRRRGQEARLRCSPMKGHSHVYWYRQLPEEGLKFMVYLQKENIIDESGMPKERFSAEFPKEGPSILRIQQVVRGDSAAYFCASSPQTGSTGELFFGEGSRLTVL.

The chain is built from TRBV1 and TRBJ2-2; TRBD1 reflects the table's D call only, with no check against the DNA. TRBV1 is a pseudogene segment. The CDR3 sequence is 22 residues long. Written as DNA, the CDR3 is TGCACCAGCAGCCAAGAGGGCCGGGACAGGGGGTTTCCGGGACTAAGCACCGGGGAGCTGTTTTTT. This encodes CTSSQEGRDRGFPGLSTGELFF.